The T cell receptor beta chain under discussion was sequenced for a study of human T cells and chemical hapten exposure. This clonotype was detected many times. Its target is not known. Each CDR3 protein is one row after TCRdb ran MiXCR on the RACE reads. The sample has approximately 120,000 distinct CDR3 sequences, 9% to 9.5% seen once. Study-wide results and limits: While controls formed fewer of them, expanded TCRs formed significantly more large CDR3 similarity clusters.

Trimming pared 5 bases from V and 8 bases from J, leaving 18 bases between. The CDR3 has 15 residues. Germline CDR1 reads SGHVS; CDR2 reads FQNEAQ. Time point given: patch test 2, 6 weeks after DPC sensitization. Sample treatment: therapeutic diphenylcyclopropenone sensitization with weekly scalp DPC. In every case, blood was obtained before the patch test was applied. The chain combines TRBV7-8 with TRBJ2-2, with D perhaps being TRBD1 or TRBD2 (6 bases each). This clonotype originated in a woman in her thirties or forties with alopecia areata. Some clones in this sample may be carry-over from other donors' samples. The sequencing used whole blood, collected in connection with sensitization to the hapten diphenylcyclopropenone (DPC). CDR3 residues: CASSRRDTSAGELFF. The CDR3 coding sequence is TGTGCCAGCAGCCGGCGGGACACGAGTGCGGGGGAGCTGTTTTTT.